This T cell receptor beta chain was sequenced in a study of blood T cell repertoires in COVID-19. Original handling: Amplified reference gene primers provided the basis for estimating nucleated cell counts. The protocol was immunoSEQ multiplex PCR, while the TCRdb copy is restricted to in-frame clones and leaves out a portion. D and trimming come from the DNA, and the V and J calls and clone size come from that table. The sample has approximately 400,000 clones, approximately 90% seen once; the top ten hold about 0.78%. Germline CDR1 and CDR2: MNHEY and SMNVEV (reference sequence). The CDR3 has 17 residues. V lost 2 bases, J lost 0 bases, and 9 bases stayed unmatched. Assignments of participants to cohorts depended upon their own reported clinical history. Shortly before study entry, within 2 weeks, exposed participants had met a COVID-19 case.

This clonotype was obtained from a woman in her thirties or forties who had been exposed to COVID-19. V usage is TRBV27 and J usage is TRBJ1-1; TRBD1 matches 7 bases. The sample consisted of PBMCs or T cells enriched from blood (not recorded which). CDR3: CASSLDPTGLMNTEAFF. The CDR3 DNA is TGTGCCAGCAGTTTAGATCCGACAGGGCTCATGAACACTGAAGCTTTCTTT.